A selection of T cell receptor beta chains follows, all from one sample in a study of blood T cell repertoires in COVID-19. Sequencing was performed with immunoSEQ multiplex PCR; in TCRdb, only in-frame clones are kept and a portion is missing. The table shows roughly 200,000 clones, with around nine tenths occurring only once. The sequencing sample was made of peripheral blood. The origin of the receptors is a man aged 18 to 29 with active or convalescent COVID-19. Both conserved end residues are part of each CDR3. Fields, in order: V gene, clone size, D gene, J gene, CDR3 protein, CDR3 DNA. The D gene is left open where the match is weak. Where a row states a size, it is once, few, many or the class of an expanded clone; other rows omit it.

V gene: TRBV19; clone size: -; D gene: TRBD1; J gene: TRBJ2-7; CDR3 protein: CASSTQGVGYEQYF; CDR3 DNA: TGTGCCAGTAGTACACAGGGGGTAGGATACGAGCAGTACTTC
V gene: TRBV19; clone size: -; D gene: -; J gene: TRBJ1-1; CDR3 protein: CASSILTGMISTEAFF; CDR3 DNA: TGTGCCAGTAGTATACTTACAGGGATGATAAGCACTGAAGCTTTCTTT
V gene: TRBV5-4; clone size: -; D gene: -; J gene: TRBJ1-1; CDR3 protein: CASSFDWMNTEAFF; CDR3 DNA: TGTGCCAGCAGCTTCGACTGGATGAACACTGAAGCTTTCTTT
V gene: TRBV30; clone size: once; D gene: -; J gene: TRBJ2-5; CDR3 protein: CAWGPRDWEETQYF; CDR3 DNA: TGTGCCTGGGGCCCCCGGGACTGGGAAGAGACCCAGTACTTC
V gene: TRBV29-1; clone size: -; D gene: TRBD1; J gene: TRBJ2-7; CDR3 protein: CSVLKLRDRNYEQYF; CDR3 DNA: TGCAGCGTCTTAAAGCTCCGGGACAGGAATTACGAGCAGTACTTC
V gene: TRBV19; clone size: -; D gene: -; J gene: TRBJ2-3; CDR3 protein: CASSVRGNTDTQYF; CDR3 DNA: TGTGCCAGTAGCGTAAGGGGGAACACAGATACGCAGTATTTT
V gene: TRBV5-5; clone size: -; D gene: -; J gene: TRBJ1-5; CDR3 protein: CASSLAGGLPSGQPQHF; CDR3 DNA: TGTGCCAGCAGCTTGGCGGGGGGGTTGCCGTCAGGGCAGCCCCAGCATTTT
V gene: TRBV19; clone size: -; D gene: -; J gene: TRBJ2-7; CDR3 protein: CASSSRVDREQYF; CDR3 DNA: TGTGCCAGTAGTAGCAGGGTGGATCGCGAGCAGTACTTC
V gene: TRBV11-2; clone size: once; D gene: TRBD2; J gene: TRBJ2-7; CDR3 protein: CASSSKVWLAGAEQYF; CDR3 DNA: TGTGCCAGCAGCTCGAAGGTGTGGCTAGCGGGAGCCGAGCAGTACTTC
V gene: TRBV9; clone size: -; D gene: -; J gene: TRBJ2-1; CDR3 protein: CASSVKGPSANYNEQFF; CDR3 DNA: TGTGCCAGCAGCGTAAAGGGGCCTAGCGCGAACTACAATGAGCAGTTCTTC
V gene: TRBV29-1; clone size: -; D gene: TRBD2; J gene: TRBJ2-1; CDR3 protein: CSTPIAGTSMFGEQFF; CDR3 DNA: TGCAGCACCCCGATCGCCGGGACTAGTATGTTCGGTGAGCAGTTCTTC
V gene: TRBV30; clone size: -; D gene: -; J gene: TRBJ2-2; CDR3 protein: CAWRHSSAGELFF; CDR3 DNA: TGTGCCTGGAGACATTCAAGTGCCGGGGAGCTGTTTTTT
V gene: TRBV3-1/TRBV3-2; clone size: -; D gene: -; J gene: TRBJ2-3; CDR3 protein: CASSPGTGGADTQYF; CDR3 DNA: TGTGCCAGCAGCCCAGGGACCGGCGGGGCAGATACGCAGTATTTT
V gene: TRBV23-1; clone size: -; D gene: TRBD2; J gene: TRBJ2-6; CDR3 protein: CASSLFRGSSGANVLTF; CDR3 DNA: TGCGCCAGCAGTCTTTTTCGCGGGAGCTCTGGGGCCAACGTCCTGACTTTC
V gene: TRBV15; clone size: -; D gene: -; J gene: TRBJ2-1; CDR3 protein: CATSREMLGASYNEQFF; CDR3 DNA: TGTGCCACCAGCAGAGAAATGTTAGGGGCTTCCTACAATGAGCAGTTCTTC
V gene: TRBV19; clone size: -; D gene: TRBD2; J gene: TRBJ2-7; CDR3 protein: CASSIGLVESYEQYF; CDR3 DNA: TGTGCCAGTAGTATCGGACTAGTGGAGTCCTACGAGCAGTACTTC
V gene: TRBV18; clone size: -; D gene: -; J gene: TRBJ1-6; CDR3 protein: CASSPQQGWNSPLHF; CDR3 DNA: TGTGCCAGCTCACCACAGCAGGGTTGGAACTCACCCCTCCACTTT
V gene: TRBV25-1; clone size: -; D gene: TRBD2; J gene: TRBJ2-1; CDR3 protein: CASSETLGGSSYNEQFF; CDR3 DNA: TGTGCCAGCAGTGAGACTCTGGGGGGGAGCTCCTACAATGAGCAGTTCTTC
V gene: TRBV25-1; clone size: -; D gene: TRBD1; J gene: TRBJ1-6; CDR3 protein: CASIGTGGSPLHF; CDR3 DNA: TGTGCCAGCATCGGGACAGGGGGATCACCCCTCCACTTT
V gene: TRBV9; clone size: -; D gene: -; J gene: TRBJ1-4; CDR3 protein: CASSVFGGALEKLFF; CDR3 DNA: TGTGCCAGCAGCGTATTCGGGGGGGCGCTTGAAAAACTGTTTTTT
V gene: TRBV19; clone size: -; D gene: TRBD1; J gene: TRBJ1-2; CDR3 protein: CASSTLGRQGLYGYTF; CDR3 DNA: TGTGCCAGTAGTACCCTGGGAAGACAGGGTCTCTATGGCTACACCTTC
V gene: TRBV6-5; clone size: -; D gene: TRBD1; J gene: TRBJ1-2; CDR3 protein: CASRVQGLFNGYTF; CDR3 DNA: TGTGCCAGCAGGGTACAGGGGTTGTTCAATGGCTACACCTTC
V gene: TRBV5-4; clone size: many; D gene: -; J gene: TRBJ2-2; CDR3 protein: CASSDRDLTGELFF; CDR3 DNA: TGTGCCAGCAGCGACCGGGATCTTACCGGGGAGCTGTTTTTT
V gene: TRBV5-1; clone size: -; D gene: TRBD1; J gene: TRBJ1-2; CDR3 protein: CASSATTGNYGYTF; CDR3 DNA: TGCGCCAGCAGCGCCACGACAGGGAACTATGGCTACACCTTC
V gene: TRBV28; clone size: -; D gene: TRBD1; J gene: TRBJ1-5; CDR3 protein: CASSPARQGFNQPQHF; CDR3 DNA: TGTGCCAGCAGTCCAGCCCGACAGGGGTTTAATCAGCCCCAGCATTTT
V gene: TRBV7-3; clone size: -; D gene: -; J gene: TRBJ2-1; CDR3 protein: CASSLTVESRNEQFF; CDR3 DNA: TGTGCCAGCAGCTTAACGGTCGAATCGCGGAATGAGCAGTTCTTC
V gene: TRBV24-1; clone size: once; D gene: -; J gene: TRBJ1-1; CDR3 protein: CATSERLGYTEAFF; CDR3 DNA: TGTGCCACCAGTGAGAGGCTGGGTTATACTGAAGCTTTCTTT
V gene: TRBV4-2; clone size: -; D gene: -; J gene: TRBJ1-4; CDR3 protein: CASSQVGGGREKLFF; CDR3 DNA: TGTGCCAGCAGCCAAGTTGGCGGAGGGAGGGAAAAACTGTTTTTT
V gene: TRBV5-1; clone size: -; D gene: -; J gene: TRBJ1-1; CDR3 protein: CASSLNLGATEAFF; CDR3 DNA: TGCGCCAGCAGCTTGAATTTAGGGGCCACTGAAGCTTTCTTT
V gene: TRBV7-2; clone size: -; D gene: -; J gene: TRBJ2-7; CDR3 protein: CASSSRQGSGGEQYF; CDR3 DNA: TGTGCCAGCAGCTCCCGACAGGGTTCCGGGGGCGAGCAGTACTTC
V gene: TRBV2; clone size: -; D gene: -; J gene: TRBJ2-4; CDR3 protein: CASSVYHAWYF; CDR3 DNA: TGTGCCAGCAGTGTCTACCACGCATGGTACTTC